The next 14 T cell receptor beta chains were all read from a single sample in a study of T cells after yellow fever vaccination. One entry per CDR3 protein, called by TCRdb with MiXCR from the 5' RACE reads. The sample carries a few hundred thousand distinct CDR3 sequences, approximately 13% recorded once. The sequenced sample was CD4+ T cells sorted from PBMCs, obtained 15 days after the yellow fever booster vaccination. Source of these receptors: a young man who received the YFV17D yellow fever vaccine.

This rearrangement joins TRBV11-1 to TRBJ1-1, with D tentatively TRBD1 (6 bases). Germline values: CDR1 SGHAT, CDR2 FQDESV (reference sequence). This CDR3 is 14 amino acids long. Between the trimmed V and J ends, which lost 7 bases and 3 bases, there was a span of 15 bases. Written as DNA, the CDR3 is TGTGCCAGCAAGATCCCGGGACAACACACTGAAGCTTTCTTT. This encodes CASKIPGQHTEAFF. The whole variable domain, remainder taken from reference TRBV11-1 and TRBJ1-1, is EAEVAQSPRYKITEKSQAVAFWCDPISGHATLYWYRQILGQGPELLVQFQDESVVDDSQLPKDRFSAERLKGVDSTLKIQPAELGDSAMYLCASKIPGQHTEAFFGQGTRLTVV.

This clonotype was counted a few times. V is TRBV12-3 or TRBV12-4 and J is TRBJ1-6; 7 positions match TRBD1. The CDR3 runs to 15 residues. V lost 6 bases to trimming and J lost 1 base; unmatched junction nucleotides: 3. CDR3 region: CASRWDSSYNSPLHF. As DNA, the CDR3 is TGTGCCAGCAGATGGGACAGTTCCTATAATTCACCCCTCCACTTT.

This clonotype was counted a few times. The CDR3 protein is CASSQVGSGAFF. DNA of the CDR3: TGTGCCAGCAGCCAAGTAGGCAGTGGGGCTTTCTTT. The rearrangement joins TRBV4-2 to TRBJ1-1; D is uncertain. CDR1 and CDR2 from the germline V gene are LGHNA and YNFKEQ. Trimming pared 1 base from V and 11 bases from J, leaving 11 bases between. The CDR3 runs to 12 residues.

The CDR3 sequence: CASSPRSATSYNEQFF. For the CDR3, the DNA is TGTGCCAGCAGCCCCCGTTCGGCAACCTCCTACAATGAGCAGTTCTTC. V and J are TRBV7-2 and TRBJ2-1, with no clear D. CDR1 SGHTA and CDR2 FQGNSA come from the germline V gene. V lost 5 bases and J lost 0, with 14 bases in between. The CDR3 consists of 16 residues.

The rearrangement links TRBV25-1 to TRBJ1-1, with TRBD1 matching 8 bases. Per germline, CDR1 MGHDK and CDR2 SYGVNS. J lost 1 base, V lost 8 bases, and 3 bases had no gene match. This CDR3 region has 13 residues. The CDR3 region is CASAGQGNTEAFF. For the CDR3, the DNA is TGTGCCAGCGCCGGACAGGGGAACACTGAAGCTTTCTTT.

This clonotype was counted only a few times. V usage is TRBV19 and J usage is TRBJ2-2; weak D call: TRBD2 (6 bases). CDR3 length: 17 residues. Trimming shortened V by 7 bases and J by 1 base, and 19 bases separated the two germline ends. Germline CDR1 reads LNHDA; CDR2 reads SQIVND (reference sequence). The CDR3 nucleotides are TGTGCCAGTATTAACCACCCGGGACTCATGAACACCGGGGAGCTGTTTTTT. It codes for CASINHPGLMNTGELFF.

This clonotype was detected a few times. The chain's CDR3 is CSARDGRVAFF. The CDR3, as DNA: TGCAGTGCTAGAGATGGGAGAGTAGCTTTCTTT. The chain combines TRBV20-1 with TRBJ1-1; no reliable D call. The CDR3 is 11 residues long. The germline V gene encodes CDR1 DFQATT and CDR2 SNEGSKA (reference sequence). Deletions cut 0 bases from V and 10 bases from J, with 9 bases between.

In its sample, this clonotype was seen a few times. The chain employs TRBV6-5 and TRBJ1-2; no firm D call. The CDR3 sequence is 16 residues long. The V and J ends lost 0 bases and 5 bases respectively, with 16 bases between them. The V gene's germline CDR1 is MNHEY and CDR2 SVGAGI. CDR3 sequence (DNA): TGTGCCAGCAGTTACTCGCTTGGAGGGCAAGCGTATGGCTACACCTTC. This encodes CASSYSLGGQAYGYTF.

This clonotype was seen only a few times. CDR3 amino acids: CASSLGQWSSYEQYF. The CDR3 bases are TGCGCCAGCAGCTTGGGGCAGTGGAGCTCCTACGAGCAGTACTTC. The chain links TRBV5-1 to TRBJ2-7, with unresolved D. The CDR3 is made up of 15 amino acids. The V gene's germline CDR1 is SGHRS and CDR2 YFSETQ. The V gene lost 0 bases and the J gene lost 0 bases, with 10 bases spanning the gap.

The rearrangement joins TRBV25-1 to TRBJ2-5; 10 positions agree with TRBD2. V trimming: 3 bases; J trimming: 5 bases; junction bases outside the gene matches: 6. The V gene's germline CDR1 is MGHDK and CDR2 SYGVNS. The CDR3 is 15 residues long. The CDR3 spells CASSEGLAGVETQYF. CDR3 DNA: TGTGCCAGCAGTGAGGGTCTAGCGGGGGTCGAGACCCAGTACTTC.

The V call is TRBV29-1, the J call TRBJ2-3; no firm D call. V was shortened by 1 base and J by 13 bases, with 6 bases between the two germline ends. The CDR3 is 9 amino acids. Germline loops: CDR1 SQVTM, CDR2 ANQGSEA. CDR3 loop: CSVEGRKYF. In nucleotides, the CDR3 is TGCAGCGTTGAAGGTAGAAAGTATTTT.

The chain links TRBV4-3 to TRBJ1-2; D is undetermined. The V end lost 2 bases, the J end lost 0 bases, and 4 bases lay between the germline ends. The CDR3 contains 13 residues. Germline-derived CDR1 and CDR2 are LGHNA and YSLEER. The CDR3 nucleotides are TGCGCCAGCAGCCAAAAAACTAACTATGGCTACACCTTC. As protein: CASSQKTNYGYTF.

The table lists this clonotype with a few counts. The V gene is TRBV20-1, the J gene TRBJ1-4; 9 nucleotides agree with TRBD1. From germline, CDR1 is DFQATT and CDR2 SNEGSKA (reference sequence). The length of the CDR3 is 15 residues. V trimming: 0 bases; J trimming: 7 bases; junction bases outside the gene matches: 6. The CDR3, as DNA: TGCAGTGCTAGAGACGCCGGGACAGGGTCTGAAAAACTGTTTTTT. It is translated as CSARDAGTGSEKLFF.

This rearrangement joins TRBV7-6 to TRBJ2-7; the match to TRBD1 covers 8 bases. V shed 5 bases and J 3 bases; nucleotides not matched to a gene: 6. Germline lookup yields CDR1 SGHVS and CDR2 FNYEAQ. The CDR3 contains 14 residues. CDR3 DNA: TGTGCCAGCAGCCCTCGACAGGGGTTCTACGAGCAGTACTTC. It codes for CASSPRQGFYEQYF.